The T cell receptor beta chain described here comes from a study of T cell responses to AZD1222 COVID-19 vaccine. Germline V lookup: CDR1 SGHNT, CDR2 YENEEA. The CDR3 extends over 15 amino acids. V was trimmed by 5 bases and J by 10 bases, leaving 21 bases between them. The table came from immunoSEQ multiplex PCR; TCRdb's copy has only in-frame clones and leaves some out. The repertoire includes around 53,000 clones, approximately 83% of them detected once, and 5.5% to 8% sits in the top ten. This clonotype was obtained from an adult who received the AZD1222 COVID-19 vaccine. The input for sequencing was peripheral blood, taken 28 days after the second AZD1222 dose. The chain has TRBV11-3 and TRBJ2-1; TRBD2 might be the D (6 bases). The CDR3 DNA reads TGTGCCAGCAGCCCCCAAAGTGGGGGGATCCGGGAGCAGTTCTTC. It translates to CASSPQSGGIREQFF.